The rows below give T cell receptor beta chains drawn from one sample of a study of T cells after yellow fever vaccination. TCRdb re-called the 5' RACE reads through MiXCR, storing one row per CDR3 protein. In the table there are roughly 330,000 distinct CDR3 sequences, roughly 4.3% of which are singletons. The sequenced sample was PBMCs, obtained 5 days after the yellow fever booster vaccination. The receptor set was obtained from a man younger than 35 who received the YFV17D yellow fever vaccine. Both conserved end residues are part of each CDR3. A D gene is named only where the DNA matches it firmly. Clone size is given for some rows only: seen once, a few or many times, or a class if the clone is expanded.

J gene	clone size	D gene	CDR3 length	V gene	CDR3 protein	CDR3 DNA
TRBJ2-1	NA	NA	15	TRBV19	CATKGGTGFYNEQFF	TGTGCCACTAAGGGGGGGACAGGCTTCTACAATGAGCAGTTCTTC
TRBJ1-1	many	NA	15	TRBV5-1	CASSLGHPMNTEAFF	TGCGCCAGCAGCTTGGGGCACCCCATGAACACTGAAGCTTTCTTT
TRBJ2-2	NA	TRBD1	16	TRBV5-1	CASRLPGQGSTGELFF	TGCGCCAGCAGACTTCCGGGACAGGGGTCTACCGGGGAGCTGTTTTTT
TRBJ1-2	NA	NA	13	TRBV15	CATSSSIGYGYTF	TGTGCCACCAGCTCCTCAATCGGCTATGGCTACACCTTC
TRBJ2-5	NA	TRBD2	18	TRBV5-5	CASSLGLAGGQYQETQYF	TGTGCCAGCAGCTTGGGACTAGCGGGGGGACAGTACCAAGAGACCCAGTACTTC
TRBJ1-5	NA	NA	14	TRBV7-2	CASSLTGFNQPQHF	TGTGCCAGCAGCTTAACAGGGTTCAATCAGCCCCAGCATTTT
TRBJ2-5	few	NA	15	TRBV29-1	CSVADRDGEQETQYF	TGCAGCGTCGCCGACCGGGACGGGGAGCAAGAGACCCAGTACTTC
TRBJ2-4	many	TRBD1	16	TRBV6-1	CASSEAQGTGGDIQYF	TGTGCCAGCAGTGAAGCGCAGGGGACAGGGGGCGACATTCAGTACTTC
TRBJ1-2	NA	TRBD1	14	TRBV19	CASRRLTGVYGYTF	TGTGCCAGTAGGAGGCTGACAGGGGTCTATGGCTACACCTTC
TRBJ1-2	NA	TRBD1	15	TRBV7-9	CASSTSPDRGYGYTF	TGTGCCAGCAGCACAAGCCCGGACAGGGGCTATGGCTACACCTTC
TRBJ2-1	many	NA	11	TRBV10-3	CAISEGGQQFF	TGTGCCATCAGTGAGGGGGGGCAGCAGTTCTTC
TRBJ2-7	few	NA	14	TRBV6-4	CASNTDGRSSEQYF	TGTGCCAGCAATACAGACGGCAGGTCATCAGAGCAGTACTTC
TRBJ2-7	NA	TRBD2	16	TRBV12-3/TRBV12-4	CASSLGTSGYSYEQYF	TGTGCCAGCAGTTTAGGGACTAGCGGTTACTCCTACGAGCAGTACTTC
TRBJ1-2	few	NA	12	TRBV5-4	CASREGGLGYTF	TGTGCCAGCAGGGAAGGGGGTCTCGGCTACACCTTC
TRBJ1-5	few	NA	13	TRBV20-1	CSASQGYNQPQHF	TGCAGTGCTAGCCAGGGATACAATCAGCCCCAGCATTTT
TRBJ1-1	many	NA	13	TRBV12-3/TRBV12-4	CASRQYGNTEAFF	TGTGCCAGCCGGCAGTATGGGAACACTGAAGCTTTCTTT
TRBJ2-3	few	NA	14	TRBV27	CASRTFGGTDTQYF	TGTGCCAGCAGGACCTTCGGGGGCACAGATACGCAGTATTTT
TRBJ2-1	few	TRBD1	15	TRBV28	CASTESGGPIREQFF	TGTGCCAGCACCGAATCAGGGGGCCCAATCCGTGAGCAGTTCTTC
TRBJ2-3	few	TRBD1	15	TRBV18	CASSPGTGSRDTQYF	TGTGCCAGCTCACCCGGGACAGGGAGTAGGGATACGCAGTATTTT
TRBJ1-5	few	NA	15	TRBV5-6	CASSSQTVPNQPQHF	TGTGCCAGCAGCTCTCAGACAGTACCCAATCAGCCCCAGCATTTT
TRBJ1-1	NA	NA	14	TRBV27	CASMRGTMNTEAFF	TGTGCCAGCATGAGGGGGACCATGAACACTGAAGCTTTCTTT
TRBJ2-2	NA	TRBD2	14	TRBV7-9	CASITGEGLGELFF	TGTGCCAGCATCACCGGGGAGGGGCTCGGGGAGCTGTTTTTT
TRBJ1-5	NA	NA	12	TRBV12-5	CASASGVQPQHF	TGTGCTAGTGCCTCGGGGGTTCAGCCCCAGCATTTT
TRBJ1-1	many	TRBD1	14	TRBV10-3	CAIRIRQGAVEAFF	TGTGCCATCAGGATACGACAGGGGGCGGTTGAAGCTTTCTTT
TRBJ1-2	few	TRBD1	14	TRBV12-3/TRBV12-4	CASSSGQGAWGYTF	TGTGCCAGCAGCTCGGGACAGGGGGCCTGGGGCTACACCTTC
TRBJ2-2	NA	TRBD1	15	TRBV27	CASSLSGQTTGELFF	TGTGCCAGCAGTTTATCGGGACAGACCACCGGGGAGCTGTTTTTT
TRBJ1-4	few	NA	13	TRBV7-2	CASSPQRGEKLFF	TGTGCCAGCAGCCCCCAAAGGGGGGAAAAACTGTTTTTT
TRBJ2-7	NA	NA	15	TRBV12-3/TRBV12-4	CASSPGVSLPYEQYF	TGTGCCAGCAGTCCGGGCGTGTCCCTGCCCTACGAGCAGTACTTC
TRBJ1-2	NA	TRBD1	15	TRBV6-5	CASSQDRERAYGYTF	TGTGCCAGCAGTCAGGACAGGGAAAGGGCCTATGGCTACACCTTC
TRBJ2-1	many	TRBD2	16	TRBV6-2/TRBV6-3	CASSPLVRGAYNEQFF	TGTGCCAGCAGCCCCCTGGTGCGGGGGGCCTACAATGAGCAGTTCTTC
TRBJ2-5	NA	TRBD2	13	TRBV6-6	CASSSSGMETQYF	TGTGCCAGCAGCTCTAGCGGGATGGAGACCCAGTACTTC
TRBJ2-1	NA	TRBD2	14	TRBV4-3	CASSQGLAVNEQFF	TGCGCCAGCAGCCAAGGACTAGCGGTCAATGAGCAGTTCTTC
TRBJ2-1	NA	TRBD2	15	TRBV10-3	CAISERGGDYNEQFF	TGTGCCATCAGCGAGCGGGGGGGAGATTACAATGAGCAGTTCTTC
TRBJ2-3	many	NA	15	TRBV28	CASSGSQTSTDTQYF	TGTGCCAGCAGTGGATCCCAGACTAGCACAGATACGCAGTATTTT
TRBJ2-1	NA	NA	16	TRBV9	CASSAEGQFSFGEQFF	TGTGCCAGCAGCGCCGAAGGACAATTCTCTTTCGGGGAGCAGTTCTTC
TRBJ2-5	NA	TRBD2	16	TRBV7-2	CASSSGTSGGRETQYF	TGTGCCAGCAGCTCCGGGACTAGCGGGGGGAGGGAGACCCAGTACTTC
TRBJ1-5	many	NA	16	TRBV7-9	CASSLGREGSNQPQHF	TGTGCCAGCAGCCTCGGTCGTGAGGGAAGCAATCAGCCCCAGCATTTT